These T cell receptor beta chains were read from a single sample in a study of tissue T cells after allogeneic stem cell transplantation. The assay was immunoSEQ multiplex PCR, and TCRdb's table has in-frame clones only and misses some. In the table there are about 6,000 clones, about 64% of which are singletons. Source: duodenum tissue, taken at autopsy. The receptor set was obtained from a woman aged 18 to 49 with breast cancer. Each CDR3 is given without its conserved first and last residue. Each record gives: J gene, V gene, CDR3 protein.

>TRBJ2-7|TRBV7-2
ASSLRGEKRYEQY
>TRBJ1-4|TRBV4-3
ASSRDRGEGMNEKLF
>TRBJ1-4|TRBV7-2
ASSLGRRNEKLF
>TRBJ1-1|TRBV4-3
ASSLQGRDEAF
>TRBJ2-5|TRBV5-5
ASSQAPPETQY
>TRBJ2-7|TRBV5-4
ASSLEPGAEQY
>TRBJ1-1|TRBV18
ASSPGTEAF
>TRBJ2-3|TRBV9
ASSVVYGDSDTQY
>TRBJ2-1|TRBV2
ASSSQGGNEQF
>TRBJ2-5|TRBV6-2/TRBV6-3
ASSFFSGGQY
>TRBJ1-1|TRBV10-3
AISGLEGATEAF
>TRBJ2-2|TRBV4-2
ASSQDGNWNTGELF
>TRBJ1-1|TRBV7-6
ASTPVPSQGWSTEAF
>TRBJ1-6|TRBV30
AWSVDSNSPLH
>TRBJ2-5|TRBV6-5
ASGVAGEGETQY
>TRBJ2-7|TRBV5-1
ASSFSHPLNTYEQY
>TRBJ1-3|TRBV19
ASSTSGTQGNTIY
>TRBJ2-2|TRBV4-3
ASSQGLYGTGELF
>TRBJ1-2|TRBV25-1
ASSEYALNYGYT
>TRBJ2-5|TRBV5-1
ASSLKEQGGLETQY
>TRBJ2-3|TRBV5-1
ASSLADSSTDTQY
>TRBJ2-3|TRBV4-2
ASRMTAESTDTQY
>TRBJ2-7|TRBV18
ASSPRTGPNEQY
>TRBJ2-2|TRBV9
ASSAGGGADNTGELF
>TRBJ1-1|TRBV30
AWSRDTSMNTEAF
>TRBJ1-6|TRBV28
ASSGVQGSYSPLH
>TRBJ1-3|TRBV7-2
ASSLALGGNTIY
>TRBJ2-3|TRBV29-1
SVWTESQY
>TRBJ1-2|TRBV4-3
ASSQSGENYGYT
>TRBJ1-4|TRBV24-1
ATEGGVQGKLF
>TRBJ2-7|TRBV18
ASSPRSGRIDEQY
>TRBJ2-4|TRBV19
ASSIRQPLRGLLKNIQY
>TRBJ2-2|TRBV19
ASSDANTGELF
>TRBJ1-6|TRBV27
ASSFTNSPLH
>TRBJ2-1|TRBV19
ASKMGGANNEQF
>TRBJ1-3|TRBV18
ASSTGTASLGNTIY
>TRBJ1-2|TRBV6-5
ASSRDIFYGYT
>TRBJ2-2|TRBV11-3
ASSSGTQNTGELF
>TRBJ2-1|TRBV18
ASSSDINEQF
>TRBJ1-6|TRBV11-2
ASRGGGLSPLH
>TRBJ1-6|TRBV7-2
ASSPQAGRGINSPLH
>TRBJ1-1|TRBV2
ASSLSEVTEAF
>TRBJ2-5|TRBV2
ASSEEGGETQY
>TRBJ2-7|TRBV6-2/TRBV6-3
ASSYEIGQGEDEQY
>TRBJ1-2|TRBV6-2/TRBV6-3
ASSYVSGYGYT
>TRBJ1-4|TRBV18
ASSQRGRGEKLF
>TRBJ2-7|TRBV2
ASSDPGQGAEQY
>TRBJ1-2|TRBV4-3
ASSQGGGTAGYGYT